This T cell receptor (beta chain) was sequenced for a study of response to subunit inactivated influenza vaccine. TCRdb independently ran MiXCR on the RT-PCR reads; one entry per CDR3 protein. The data contain just over 300,000 distinct CDR3 sequences, approximately 20% of them singletons. Study results and caveats: Authors suggested each seasonal flu vaccination may recruit only limited numbers of new T cells.

In this sample, this clonotype turned up many times. What it binds is unknown. The sequence derives from a man between 45 and 75 years old who received an inactivated influenza vaccine. The specimen was PBMCs from blood, collected about 20 months after vaccination.

The CDR3 DNA reads as TGTGCCAGCAGTTTGGGTCAGGGATTGAATTCACCCCTCCACTTT. This codes for CASSLGQGLNSPLHF. This sequence joins TRBV12-3 or TRBV12-4 and TRBJ1-6; D may be TRBD1 (5 bases). V gave up 3 bases and J gave up 7 bases, with 13 bases separating them. CDR3 length: 15 amino acids.